This T cell receptor beta chain stems from a study of T cells after yellow fever vaccination. Points from the study as a whole: Boosting was followed by the reappearance of most primary-vaccination clones (less than 98% CD4, more than 70% CD8).

In germline, CDR1 is SGHTA, CDR2 FQGNSA. CDR3 length: 13 amino acids. V lost 1 base and J lost 6, with 10 bases in between. On this clonotype: Its specificity is unknown.

TCRdb processed the 5' RACE reads anew with MiXCR; each CDR3 protein has one entry. Of approximately 550,000 distinct CDR3 sequences listed, around 21% were seen once; the top ten hold 14%. The chain uses TRBV7-2 and TRBJ2-7; D perhaps matches TRBD2 (5 bases). The sample was PBMCs, taken 15 days after the yellow fever booster vaccination. The receptor's source is a man between 25 and 39 years old who received the YFV17D yellow fever vaccine. CDR3 nucleotides: TGTGCCAGCAGCTTAGGAGCTGAGGGCGAGCAGTACTTC. It translates to CASSLGAEGEQYF.